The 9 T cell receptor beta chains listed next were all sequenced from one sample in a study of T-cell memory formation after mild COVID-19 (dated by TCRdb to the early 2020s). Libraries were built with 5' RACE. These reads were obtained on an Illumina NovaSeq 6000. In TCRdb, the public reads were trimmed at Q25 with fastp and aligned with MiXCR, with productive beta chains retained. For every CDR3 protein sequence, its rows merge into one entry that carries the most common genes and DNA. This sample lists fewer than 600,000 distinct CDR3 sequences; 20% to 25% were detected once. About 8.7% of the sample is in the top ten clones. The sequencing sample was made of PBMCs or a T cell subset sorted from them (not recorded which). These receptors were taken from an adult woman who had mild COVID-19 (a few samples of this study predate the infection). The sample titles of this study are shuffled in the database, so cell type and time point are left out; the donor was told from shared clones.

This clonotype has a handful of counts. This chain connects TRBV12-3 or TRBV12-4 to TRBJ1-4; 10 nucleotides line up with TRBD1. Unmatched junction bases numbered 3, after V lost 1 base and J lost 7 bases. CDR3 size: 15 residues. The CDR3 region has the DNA TGTGCCAGCAGTTTAGGGACAGGGGGGGGTGAAAAACTGTTTTTT. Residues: CASSLGTGGGEKLFF.

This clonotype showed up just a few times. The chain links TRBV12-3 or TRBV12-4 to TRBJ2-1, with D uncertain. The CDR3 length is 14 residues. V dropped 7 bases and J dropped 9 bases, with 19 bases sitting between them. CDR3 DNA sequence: TGTGCCAGCAAACCTCCTAGGCCGCCGGTTGAGCAGTTCTTC. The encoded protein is CASKPPRPPVEQFF.

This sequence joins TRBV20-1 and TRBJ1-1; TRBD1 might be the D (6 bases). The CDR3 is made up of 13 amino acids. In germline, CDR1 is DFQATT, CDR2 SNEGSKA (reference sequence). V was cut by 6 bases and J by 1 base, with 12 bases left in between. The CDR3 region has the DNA TGCAGTGCAGGAAGGGACACGAACACTGAAGCTTTCTTT. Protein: CSAGRDTNTEAFF.

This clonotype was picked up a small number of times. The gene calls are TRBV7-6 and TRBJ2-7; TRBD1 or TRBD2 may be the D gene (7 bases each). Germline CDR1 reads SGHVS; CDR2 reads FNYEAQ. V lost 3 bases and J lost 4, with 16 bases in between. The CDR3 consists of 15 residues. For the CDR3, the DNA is TGTGCCAGCAGCTTGACCGGGGAGGGGGCATACGAGCAGTACTTC. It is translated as CASSLTGEGAYEQYF.

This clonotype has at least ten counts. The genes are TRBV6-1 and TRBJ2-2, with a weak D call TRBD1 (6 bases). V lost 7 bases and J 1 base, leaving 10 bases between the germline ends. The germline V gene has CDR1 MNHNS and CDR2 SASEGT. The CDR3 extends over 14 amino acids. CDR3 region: CASILTGNTGELFF. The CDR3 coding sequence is TGTGCCAGCATCCTGACAGGGAACACCGGGGAGCTGTTTTTT.

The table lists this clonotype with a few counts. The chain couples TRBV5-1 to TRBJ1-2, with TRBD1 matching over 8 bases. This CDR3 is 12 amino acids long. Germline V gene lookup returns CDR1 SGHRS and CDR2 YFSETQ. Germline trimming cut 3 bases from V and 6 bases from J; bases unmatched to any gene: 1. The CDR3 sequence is CASSSQGDGYTF. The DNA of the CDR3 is TGCGCCAGCAGCTCACAGGGGGATGGCTACACCTTC.

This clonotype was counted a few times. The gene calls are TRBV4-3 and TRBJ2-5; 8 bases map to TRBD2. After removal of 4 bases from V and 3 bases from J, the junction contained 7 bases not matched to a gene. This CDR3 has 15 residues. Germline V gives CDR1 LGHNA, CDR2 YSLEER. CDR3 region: CASSLSGTRKETQYF. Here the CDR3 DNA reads TGCGCCAGCAGCCTCTCCGGGACTAGGAAAGAGACCCAGTACTTC.

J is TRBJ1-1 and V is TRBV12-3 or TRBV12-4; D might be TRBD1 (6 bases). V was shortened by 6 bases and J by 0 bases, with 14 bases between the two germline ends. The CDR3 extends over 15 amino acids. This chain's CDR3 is CASSRTVFLNTEAFF. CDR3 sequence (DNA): TGTGCCAGCAGCCGGACAGTCTTCCTGAACACTGAAGCTTTCTTT.

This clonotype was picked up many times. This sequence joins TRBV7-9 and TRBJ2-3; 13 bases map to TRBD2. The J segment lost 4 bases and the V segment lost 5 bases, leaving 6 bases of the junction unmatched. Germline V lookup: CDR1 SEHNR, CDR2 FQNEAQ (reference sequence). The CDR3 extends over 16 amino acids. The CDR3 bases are TGTGCCAGCAGCCGCGGACTAGCGGGGGTATCAGATACGCAGTATTTT. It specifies CASSRGLAGVSDTQYF. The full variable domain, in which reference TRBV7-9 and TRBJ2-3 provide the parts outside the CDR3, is DTGVSQNPRHKITKRGQNVTFRCDPISEHNRLYWYRQTLGQGPEFLTYFQNEAQLEKSRLLSDRFSAERPKGSFSTLEIQRTEQGDSAMYLCASSRGLAGVSDTQYFGPGTRLTVL.